The entry that follows covers one T cell receptor (beta chain) sequence. A few counts support this clonotype. Which antigen it targets is not known. Qualities for individual bases were not recorded, and no much larger clone is one base off. The donors were around 39 Caucasian individuals from Russia, aged 6 to 90 years, who were systemically healthy. Each donor gave about 9.7 milliliters of peripheral blood, drawn into EDTA-treated Vacutainer tubes. Ficoll-Paque density-gradient centrifugation was used to isolate PBMCs, with at least 7 million per sample. Total RNA was extracted from PBMCs with Trizol reagent, with at least 5 micrograms obtained per sample. For every donor, flow cytometry on a PBMC aliquot measured the percentage of naive CD45RAhigh/CD27high T cells. The V end gives up 4 bases and the J end 6 bases, leaving 6 bases in the junction not matched to a gene. The CDR3, cysteine through phenylalanine, is 14 amino acids long. Only the CDR3 portion is preserved as DNA: 42 bases, with reading frame beginning at the first base. The CDR1 and CDR2 encoded by the germline V gene are SGHDN and FVKESK.

The data are from a study of blood T cells in healthy people across ages (dated by TCRdb to 2014 to 2015). Background on the whole study: In model experiments, template switching captured roughly one uniquely barcoded TCR beta cDNA molecule for every two T cells. Age-related changes in TCR beta repertoire diversity were measured in the study by deep sequencing normalized with unique cDNA molecular identifiers. Four age groups were formed from the donors: young (average about 16 years), middle-aged (less than 40), aged (about 62) and long-lived (82). The study analyzed two additional independent replicas of 1 million unique cDNA reads from the same blood draw for two donors, one aged 18 to 30 and one aged 80 or older.

The receptor library was made with 5' RACE. Instrument on record: Illumina HiSeq 2500. A second PCR of roughly 7 to 11 cycles was run with a J-beta primer mix and a sample-barcoded 5' primer. A unique molecular identifier was introduced onto each TCR beta cDNA molecule by a template-switch 5' adaptor carrying 12 random nucleotides. Each sample yielded at least 2.5 million CDR3-containing paired-end reads. First-strand cDNA synthesis was performed from all RNA using the Mint cDNA synthesis kit, with priming by a TRBC-specific oligonucleotide. All cDNA was treated with uracil-DNA glycosylase and then went through a first 18-cycle PCR with the universal primers M1SS and BC2_uni_R. Under the source paper's analysis protocol: Normalization of each sample was performed by random selection of 1 million high-quality reads, each carrying a distinct molecular identifier. Reads with shared molecular identifiers were discarded instead of being binned into consensus sequences. MiTCR, set to a Q25 quality threshold and the strictest error-elimination algorithm, was used for CDR3 identification, clonotype clustering and error correction. A nonparametric unseen species model using Euler transformation provided a lower-bound estimate of total TCR beta diversity. The public reads were reprocessed in TCRdb via fastp at Q25 and MiXCR, keeping in-frame beta chains. Rows with one shared CDR3 protein collapse into an entry with the most common genes and DNA. The V and J calls reflect TCRdb's pipeline rather than the authors' work. This sample is represented by around 800,000 distinct CDR3 sequences; about a quarter of them were singletons. The ten largest clones add up to 2.5% to 3.5% of the sample.

Overall study outcomes, separate from this receptor: The CMV infection status of donors was not known, potentially confounding age-related changes in expanded clonotypes. Bulk unsorted PBMC profiling prevented conclusive comparison of naive and antigen-experienced compartments. Observed TCR beta diversity per million T cells fell roughly linearly with age, and a significant reduction was already apparent by age roughly 40. Estimates of total diversity from one million sequenced T cells were regarded as lower bounds and underestimates. Compared with the aged group, more naive CD4+ T cells, fewer expanded clones and increased TCR diversity were shown by the long-lived group, suggesting age selection. A strong correlation was found between observed TCR beta diversity and the percentage of naive T cells measured by flow cytometry.

A further study also used this sample, focusing on T cells of mothers and their children. From the second report: Nine systemically healthy Caucasian individuals served as donors, namely three mothers together with their six children. cDNA synthesis consumed the entire amount of extracted RNA, loaded at 1.5 ug RNA in each 15 ul reaction. In the second PCR, the M1S primer added sample barcodes and 2-4 random nucleotides. Over 10 million TCR beta CDR3 reads came from each mother, compared with a few million reads from each child. Thymic selection similarly shapes TCR recombination output in related and unrelated pairs, with minor effect from inherited differences. Normalized repertoire overlap was always found to be slightly, but never significantly, higher in related mother-child pairs than in unrelated mother-child pairs. No persistent microchimeric T cell clones were found, with a detection sensitivity of roughly 99 clones per million clonotypes. To look for features that set related mother-child pairs apart from unrelated individuals, the researchers ran deep NGS to compare the TCR beta repertoires of mothers and children. On average, the children were 11 +/- 4 years old, while the mothers were around 40 +/- 4 years old. After adapter ligation was performed with NEBNext reagents, the libraries were sequenced on an Illumina HiSeq 2000 with 100+100 nt paired-end reads. To prevent cross-contamination, the mother and child libraries were prepared one month apart and sequenced in separate runs. Between roughly 500,000 and 2,000,000 distinct TCR beta clonotypes were identified per donor. Naive TCR beta clonotypes were estimated from low-frequency clonotypes matched to each donor's FACS-determined naive share, without sorting.

Rearrangement joined TRBV14 to TRBJ2-5; TRBD1 matches 9 bases in the middle. The receptor comes from a boy aged 10-17 years in good health. The specimen sequenced was blood. The DNA reads TGTGCCAGCAGCCTCTCGGACAGGGGAAAGACCCAGTACTTC. Its product reads: CASSLSDRGKTQYF.